This TCR beta chain was sequenced during a study of human T cells and chemical hapten exposure. Overall study findings and caveats: Correlating positively with patch test score were the PT1 expanded TCR counts. DPC sensitization did not alter TCRs above 1 in 1000 frequency.

The library labeled individual cDNA molecules by adding unique molecular identifiers to them. Each CDR3 protein is one row after TCRdb ran MiXCR on the RACE reads. The sample has about 380,000 distinct CDR3 sequences, 4% to 5.5% seen once; the top ten hold around 2.3%. Noted time point: patch test 1, 2 weeks after DPC sensitization. The sample's treatment: therapeutic diphenylcyclopropenone sensitization with weekly scalp DPC. This clonotype was seen more than once but under ten times. What it binds is not known. The sequenced sample was whole blood, obtained in connection with sensitization to the hapten diphenylcyclopropenone (DPC). The TCR originated in a woman in her 50s with alopecia areata. Some clones in this sample may be carry-over from other donors' samples.

The CDR3 sequence: CASSLYWGTEAFF. DNA for the CDR3: TGTGCCAGCAGCTTATACTGGGGAACTGAAGCTTTCTTT. The rearrangement uses TRBV7-9 and TRBJ1-1, with D hard to call. This CDR3 region has 13 residues. Germline CDR1 and CDR2: SEHNR and FQNEAQ (reference sequence). V gave up 2 bases and J gave up 5 bases, with 9 bases separating them.